The present T cell receptor (beta chain) was sequenced within a study of blood T cell repertoires in COVID-19. Looking at the study overall: Sample material is recorded as cDNA or gDNA derived from T cells, B-cell-depleted T cells, or PBMCs.

The V gene end was trimmed by 2 bases and the J gene end by 2 bases; junction bases not matched to a gene: 3. This CDR3 is 16 amino acids long. Germline CDR1 and CDR2: SGDLS and YYNGEE. Individuals aged roughly 18 to 90 years were recruited from roughly 22 US areas. TCRdb's copy holds only in-frame clones and misses some; the assay was immunoSEQ multiplex PCR. The sample lists 250,000 or so clones; roughly 84% were seen once. Sequenced: PBMCs or T cells enriched from blood (not recorded which). The origin of this receptor is a man in his fifties or sixties who had recovered from COVID-19. The V and J genes are TRBV9 and TRBJ2-2, with 10 positions matching TRBD2. CDR3 protein: CASSVWTSGNTGELFF. CDR3 DNA sequence: TGTGCCAGCAGCGTTTGGACTAGCGGCAACACCGGGGAGCTGTTTTTT.